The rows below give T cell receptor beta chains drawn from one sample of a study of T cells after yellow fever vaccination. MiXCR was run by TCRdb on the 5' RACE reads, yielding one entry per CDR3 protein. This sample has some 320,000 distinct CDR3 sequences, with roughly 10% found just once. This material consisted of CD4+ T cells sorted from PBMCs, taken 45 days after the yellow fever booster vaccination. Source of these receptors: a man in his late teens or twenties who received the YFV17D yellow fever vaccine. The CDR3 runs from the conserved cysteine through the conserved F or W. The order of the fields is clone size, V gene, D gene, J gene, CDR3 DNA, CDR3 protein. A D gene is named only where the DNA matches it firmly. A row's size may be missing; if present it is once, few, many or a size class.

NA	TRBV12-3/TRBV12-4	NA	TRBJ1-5	TGTGCCAGCAGTTTTGTAGGTGGCAATCAGCCCCAGCATTTT	CASSFVGGNQPQHF
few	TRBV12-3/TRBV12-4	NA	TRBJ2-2	TGTGCCAGCAGTGTATCTAGGATTTCGGGGAACACCGGGGAGCTGTTTTTT	CASSVSRISGNTGELFF
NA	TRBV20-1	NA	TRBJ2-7	TGCAGTGCCCGTTCTACCCGTGGGTTGACCTTTGGGGAGCAGTACTTC	CSARSTRGLTFGEQYF
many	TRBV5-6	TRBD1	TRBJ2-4	TGTGCCAGCAGCTTGGGACAGGGGCGAGAGTACTTC	CASSLGQGREYF
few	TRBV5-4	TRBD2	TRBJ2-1	TGTGCCAGCAGCGCCGGGACTAGCGGCTACGAGCAGTTCTTC	CASSAGTSGYEQFF
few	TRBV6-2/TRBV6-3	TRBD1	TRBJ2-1	TGTGCCAGCAGTTACCCTTGGGGACAGCCGAGGTCCTACAATGAGCAGTTCTTC	CASSYPWGQPRSYNEQFF
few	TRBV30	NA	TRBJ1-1	TGTGCCCCGGGGAACACTGAAGCTTTCTTT	CAPGNTEAFF
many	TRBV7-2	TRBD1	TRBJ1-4	TGTGCCAGCAGCCGGACAGGGATTTCCCCAAAACTGTTTTTT	CASSRTGISPKLFF
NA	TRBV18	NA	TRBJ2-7	TGTGCCAGCTCACCATTGGCGGGGCCCAACGAGCAGTACTTC	CASSPLAGPNEQYF
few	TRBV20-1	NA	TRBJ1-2	TGCAGTGCTAGGACGACAGCCCCTAACTATGGCTACACCTTC	CSARTTAPNYGYTF
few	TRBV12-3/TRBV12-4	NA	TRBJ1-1	TGTGCCAGCAGTCACGTAGCCCGCACTGAAGCTTTCTTT	CASSHVARTEAFF
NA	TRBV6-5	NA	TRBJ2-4	TGTGCCAGCAGTTACACAGGGTCGGACATTCAGTACTTC	CASSYTGSDIQYF
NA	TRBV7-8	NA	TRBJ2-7	TGTGCCAGCAGCTTAGGACCACTATACGAGCAGTACTTC	CASSLGPLYEQYF
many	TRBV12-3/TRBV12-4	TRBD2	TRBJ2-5	TGTGCCAGCAGTCTACAACCGACTAGCGGCTTTGAGGGGACCCAGTACTTC	CASSLQPTSGFEGTQYF
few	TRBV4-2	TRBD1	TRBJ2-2	TGTGCCAGCAGCCAAGATCAGGGGACAGGGCACACCGGGGAGCTGTTTTTT	CASSQDQGTGHTGELFF
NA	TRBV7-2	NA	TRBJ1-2	TGTGCCAGCAGCTTAGGAGACCGTTCGAAGGGCTACACCTTC	CASSLGDRSKGYTF
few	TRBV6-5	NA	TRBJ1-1	TGTGCCAGCAGTTACCTCAGCGGAGAAGCTTTCTTT	CASSYLSGEAFF
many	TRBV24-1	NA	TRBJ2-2	TGTGCCACCAGTGATTTGCAACCCGGAGGGTGGCTGTTTTTT	CATSDLQPGGWLFF
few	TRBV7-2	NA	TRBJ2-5	TGTGCCAGCACCTGGGGGGCCTCGGGGGAGACCCAGTACTTC	CASTWGASGETQYF
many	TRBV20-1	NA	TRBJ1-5	TGCAGTGCTAGTTATAGTTATAGCAATCAGCCCCAGCATTTT	CSASYSYSNQPQHF
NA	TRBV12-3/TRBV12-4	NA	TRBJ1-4	TGTGCCAGCCATTCGGGACGGGGAAGTCATAATGAAAAACTGTTTTTT	CASHSGRGSHNEKLFF
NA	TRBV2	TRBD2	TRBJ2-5	TGTGCCAGCACCAGCTTAGCGGGGCAAGAGACCCAGTACTTC	CASTSLAGQETQYF
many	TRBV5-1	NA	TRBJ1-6	TGCGCCAGCAGCTTGGGATTGCGGCAGGGCGGTAATTCACCCCTCCACTTT	CASSLGLRQGGNSPLHF
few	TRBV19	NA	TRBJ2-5	TGTGCCAGTCGACCCTCAGGGTATCGGTTGGAGACCCAGTACTTC	CASRPSGYRLETQYF
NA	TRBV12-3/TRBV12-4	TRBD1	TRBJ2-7	TGTGCCAGCAGTTCAACCGGGACAGGGGCCTACGAGCAGTACTTC	CASSSTGTGAYEQYF
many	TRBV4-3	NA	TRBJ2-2	TGCGCCAGCAGCCAAGTATCTCACGGGGCCGGGGAGCTGTTTTTT	CASSQVSHGAGELFF
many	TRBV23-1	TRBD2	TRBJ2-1	TGCGCCAGCAGTCGAACAAACGAAGCGGGGGGTCGATCAGAGGACAATGAGCAGTTCTTC	CASSRTNEAGGRSEDNEQFF
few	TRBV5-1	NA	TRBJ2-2	TGCGCCAGCAGCTTGGCAAACAGGGAAACCGGGGAGCTGTTTTTT	CASSLANRETGELFF
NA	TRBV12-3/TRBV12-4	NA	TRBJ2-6	TGTGCCAGCAGTTTACCGACTAGAGCTCAGAGAATGTCTGGGGCCAACGTCCTGACTTTC	CASSLPTRAQRMSGANVLTF
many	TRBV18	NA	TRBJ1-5	TGTGCCAGCTCCCCACATAGGAATCAGCCCCAGCATTTT	CASSPHRNQPQHF
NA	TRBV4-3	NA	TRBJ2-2	TGCGCCAGCAGCCAAGATGGCGGTAGCCCCGGGGAGCTGTTTTTT	CASSQDGGSPGELFF
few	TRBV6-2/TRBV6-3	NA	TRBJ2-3	TGTGCCAGCAGTTCCAGCGAATGGGATACGCAGTATTTT	CASSSSEWDTQYF
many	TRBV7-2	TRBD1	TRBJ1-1	TGTGCCAGCAGCCGACAGGGGGGGACTGAAGCTTTCTTT	CASSRQGGTEAFF
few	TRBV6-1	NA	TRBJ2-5	TGTGCCAGCGGTCAGGGATCCTACCAAGAGACCCAGTACTTC	CASGQGSYQETQYF
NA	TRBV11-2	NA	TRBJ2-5	TGTGCCAGCAGCGGGACTTCCCGAGAGACCCAGTACTTC	CASSGTSRETQYF
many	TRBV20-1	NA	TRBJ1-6	TGCAGTGCTCTCCACGGGGGGTATAATTCACCCCTCCACTTT	CSALHGGYNSPLHF
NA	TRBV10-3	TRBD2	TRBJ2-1	TGTGCCATGTCACAGGGGCTGCTAGCGGGGGCCGTTCTCTCCTTCAATGAGCAGTTCTTC	CAMSQGLLAGAVLSFNEQFF
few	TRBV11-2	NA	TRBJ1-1	TGTGCCAGCAGCTTGGGGGGCCTGCTGCGCACTGAAGCTTTCTTT	CASSLGGLLRTEAFF
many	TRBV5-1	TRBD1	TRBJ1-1	TGCGCCAGCAGCTCGCCACAGGGGGTCGAAGCTTTCTTT	CASSSPQGVEAFF
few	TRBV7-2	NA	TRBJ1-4	TGTGCCAGCAGTCAACACCCTGGCTTTGAAAAACTGTTTTTT	CASSQHPGFEKLFF
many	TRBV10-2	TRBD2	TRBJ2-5	TGCGCCAGCAGTGAAGGCTCCGGCGCGGGGGGCCTGGAGACCCAGTACTTC	CASSEGSGAGGLETQYF
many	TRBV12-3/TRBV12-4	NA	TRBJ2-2	TGTGCCAGCAGTCCCCTGCGGGGAACCGGGGAGCTGTTTTTT	CASSPLRGTGELFF
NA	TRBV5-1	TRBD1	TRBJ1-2	TGCGCCAGCAGCGCGGGACAGGGCCTCTATGGCTACACCTTC	CASSAGQGLYGYTF
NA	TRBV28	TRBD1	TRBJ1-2	TGTGCCACCCTTTCTCGACAGGGGCAGGGTCTATATGGCTACACCTTC	CATLSRQGQGLYGYTF
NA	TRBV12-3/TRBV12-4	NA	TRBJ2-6	TGTGCCAGCAGTTTCCCCAGTGGGGCCAACGTCCTGACTTTC	CASSFPSGANVLTF
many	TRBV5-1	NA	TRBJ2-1	TGCGCCAGCAGCTTCACCCTTCAAGGGGCTCGGGTCCATGAGCAGTTCTTC	CASSFTLQGARVHEQFF
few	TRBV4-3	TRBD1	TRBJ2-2	TGCGCCAGCAGCCAAGATCTGAGCGACAGGGTTACCGGGGAGCTGTTTTTT	CASSQDLSDRVTGELFF